Presented here are 26 T cell receptor beta chains from one specimen sequenced in a study of Ad26.COV2.S vaccination and SARS-CoV-2 variants. The treatment was: some 20 received Ad26.COV2.S at low or high dose, single or two shots; 5 received placebo; per-sample allocation not given. Specimens were obtained on day 63 following the first vaccine or placebo injection. Sequencing was performed with immunoSEQ multiplex PCR; in TCRdb, only in-frame clones are kept and a portion is missing. The table records about 330,000 clones, 75% to 90% of them present only once. The sample in question was peripheral blood, obtained in a trial of Ad26.COV2.S vaccine versus placebo. The receptor source for this set is a person aged 18-60 years who received the Ad26.COV2.S COVID-19 vaccine or a placebo.

The chain joins TRBV6-5 to TRBJ1-2; TRBD1 might be the D (5 bases). Germline lookup yields CDR1 MNHEY and CDR2 SVGAGI. Deletions cut 2 bases from V and 8 bases from J, with 21 bases between. The CDR3 consists of 16 residues. CDR3 DNA: TGTGCCAGCAGTTACAATGGGGGGAGATCCATGTGGGGCTACACCTTC. Its protein is CASSYNGGRSMWGYTF.

As regards this clone: Sequence at one end of the junction differs from germline and may be a read error. The V call is TRBV7-2, the J call TRBJ2-1, with 7 bases that match TRBD2. The germline V gene has CDR1 SGHTA and CDR2 FQGNSA. The CDR3 extends over 16 amino acids. The chain's CDR3 is CASSQRGGRSFNEQFF. The CDR3 DNA sequence: TGTGCCAGCAGTCAACGGGGCGGGAGATCCTTCAATGAGCAGTTCTTC.

The V and J genes are TRBV27 and TRBJ1-4; a possible D gene is TRBD1 (5 bases). This CDR3 spans 14 amino acids. Germline CDR1 and CDR2: MNHEY and SMNVEV (reference sequence). Trimming took off 5 bases at V and 8 bases at J, with 15 bases between the two ends. This CDR3 reads CASSPLGTTEKLFF. In DNA, the CDR3 is TGTGCCAGCAGTCCACTTGGGACTACCGAAAAACTGTTTTTT.

The chain joins TRBV5-8 to TRBJ2-2; D is undetermined. V lost 1 base and J 1 base, leaving 8 bases between the germline ends. Per germline, CDR1 SGHTS and CDR2 YDEGEE. The CDR3 runs 15 residues. The DNA of the CDR3 is TGTGCCAGCAGCTTGCCTGGCGGGAACACCGGGGAGCTGTTTTTT. Amino acid sequence: CASSLPGGNTGELFF.

This chain connects TRBV7-9 to TRBJ2-3; 9 bases line up with TRBD2. This CDR3 is built from 17 residues. Trimming cost V 4 bases and J 6 bases; bases outside gene matches: 14. Germline V gene data show CDR1 as SEHNR and CDR2 as FQNEAQ (reference sequence). This CDR3 is CASSSAPGGGALDTQYF. The CDR3, as DNA: TGTGCCAGCAGCTCTGCTCCAGGCGGGGGGGCTCTTGATACGCAGTATTTT.

The chain joins TRBV3-1 (or the pseudogene TRBV3-2) to TRBJ1-2; no reliable D call. The CDR3 loop spans 15 amino acids. Germline assignment: CDR1 LGHDT and CDR2 YNNKEL (reference sequence). Trimming cost V 1 base and J 5 bases, with 14 bases left between them. The CDR3 spells CASSQGRSGSYGYTF. The CDR3 region has the DNA TGTGCCAGCAGCCAAGGTCGATCGGGGAGTTATGGCTACACCTTC.

The rearrangement joins TRBV7-9 to TRBJ2-7; D call uncertain. Trimming stripped 0 bases from V and 6 bases from J, with 15 bases between. The CDR3 is 15 amino acids. Per germline, CDR1 SEHNR and CDR2 FQNEAQ (reference sequence). The CDR3 protein is CASSLAPRSKLEQYF. In DNA, the CDR3 is TGTGCCAGCAGCTTAGCGCCAAGGTCAAAACTCGAGCAGTACTTC.

This clone was recorded only once. The gene calls are TRBV4-3 and TRBJ1-2, with D possibly being TRBD1 (6 bases). CDR1 LGHNA and CDR2 YSLEER come from the germline V gene. This CDR3 has 15 residues. Trimming shortened V by 0 bases and J by 1 base, and 9 bases separated the two germline ends. The CDR3 loop reads CASSQDWTVNYGYTF. DNA of the CDR3: TGCGCCAGCAGCCAAGATTGGACAGTTAACTATGGCTACACCTTC.

This rearrangement joins TRBV6-2 or TRBV6-3 to TRBJ2-7; a weak D match, TRBD2 (6 bases). The ends were cut back, 2 bases at V and 5 bases at J, with 25 bases in the middle. This CDR3 is built from 18 residues. CDR1 MNHEY and CDR2 SVGEGT come from the germline V gene. The CDR3 reads CASSYGPSGLEPPHEQYV. In DNA form, the CDR3 reads TGTGCCAGCAGTTACGGCCCCTCGGGACTTGAACCCCCCCACGAGCAGTACGTC.

The rearrangement links TRBV7-3 to TRBJ1-1; the D is unclear. The CDR3 has 13 residues. Trimming cost V 4 bases and J 4 bases, with 10 bases left between them. Looked up from germline, CDR1 is SGHTA and CDR2 is FQGTGA. CDR3 in amino acids: CASSSGRATEAFF. The CDR3 nucleotides read TGTGCCAGCAGCTCGGGGAGGGCCACTGAAGCTTTCTTT.

This clone was observed a few times. This chain joins TRBV4-1 and TRBJ2-1; perhaps TRBD2 as D (6 bases). Per germline, CDR1 MGHRA and CDR2 YSYEKL. Trimming pared 5 bases from V and 7 bases from J, leaving 18 bases between. The CDR3 sequence is 15 residues long. In DNA form, the CDR3 reads TGCGCCAGCAGCTTGACGCAAGGGGCGGGGAATGAGCAGTTCTTC. Translating gives CASSLTQGAGNEQFF.

The chain joins TRBV5-1 to TRBJ1-1; TRBD1 is a possible D gene (6 bases). The CDR3 covers 15 residues. Trimming removed 2 bases from V and 1 base from J, with 12 bases in between. Germline-derived CDR1 and CDR2 are SGHRS and YFSETQ. CDR3 region: CASSFVGASNTEAFF. The CDR3 region has the DNA TGCGCCAGCAGCTTTGTGGGGGCCTCGAACACTGAAGCTTTCTTT.

This chain joins TRBV7-2 and TRBJ2-1; no firm D call. Trimming shortened V by 2 bases and J by 3 bases, and 8 bases separated the two germline ends. There are 14 residues in the CDR3. CDR1 is SGHTA, CDR2 FQGNSA, per germline. CDR3 loop: CASSLPGYYNEQFF. In DNA form, the CDR3 reads TGTGCCAGCAGCTTACCCGGGTACTACAATGAGCAGTTCTTC.

This chain uses TRBV5-1 with TRBJ1-2; perhaps TRBD1 as D (6 bases). Germline CDR1 and CDR2: SGHRS and YFSETQ. V lost 2 bases and J 2 bases, leaving 13 bases between the germline ends. The CDR3 is 15 amino acids. This chain's CDR3 is CASSFEQGWNYGYTF. As DNA, the CDR3 is TGCGCCAGCAGCTTCGAACAGGGCTGGAACTATGGCTACACCTTC.

V is TRBV11-2 and J is TRBJ2-3; 8 nucleotides align to TRBD2. The germline V gene encodes CDR1 SGHAT and CDR2 FQNNGV. Trimming removed 4 bases from V and 1 base from J; junction bases left unmatched: 7. This CDR3 has 16 residues. This CDR3 reads CASSSQDSGGTDTQYF. CDR3 coding DNA: TGTGCCAGCAGCTCTCAAGATAGCGGGGGCACAGATACGCAGTATTTT.

The chain recombines TRBV7-8 with TRBJ2-3; 7 nucleotides line up with TRBD2. This CDR3 comprises 16 residues. J gave up 1 base and V 5 bases, and 9 bases lay outside the gene matches. The germline gives CDR1 SGHVS, CDR2 FQNEAQ. In DNA form, the CDR3 reads TGTGCCAGCAGCATATATGGGGGGGAAGGCACAGATACGCAGTATTTT. Protein: CASSIYGGEGTDTQYF.

The chain employs TRBV11-3 and TRBJ1-1; D uncertain. This CDR3 contains 11 residues. Germline V CDR1 and CDR2: SGHNT, YENEEA. Between the trimmed V and J ends, which lost 1 base and 11 bases, there was a span of 8 bases. The CDR3 reads CASSLVGRAFF. CDR3 nucleotide sequence: TGTGCCAGCAGCTTAGTAGGGCGTGCTTTCTTT. Full variable domain (remainder filled in from reference TRBV11-3 and TRBJ1-1): EAGVVQSPRYKIIEKKQPVAFWCNPISGHNTLYWYLQNLGQGPELLIRYENEEAVDDSQLPKDRFSAERLKGVDSTLKIQPAELGDSAVYLCASSLVGRAFFGQGTRLTVV.

The chain is built from TRBV9 and TRBJ2-7; perhaps TRBD1 as D (6 bases). The length of the CDR3 is 15 residues. V lost 3 bases to trimming and J lost 6 bases, with 19 bases between them. The germline CDR1 and CDR2 sequences are SGDLS and YYNGEE. CDR3 loop: CASSARKRRGSEQYV. The CDR3 DNA reads as TGTGCCAGCAGCGCCCGAAAACGCAGGGGAAGCGAGCAGTACGTC.

This clone was seen a handful of times. CDR3 region: CASSPVAANTGELFF. Written as DNA, the CDR3 is TGTGCCAGCTCACCAGTAGCAGCGAACACCGGGGAGCTGTTTTTT. The chain carries TRBV18 and TRBJ2-2, with D uncertain. V was pared by 2 bases and J by 0 bases, with 7 bases between. This CDR3 comprises 15 residues. Germline CDR1 is KGHSH and CDR2 is LQKENI.

The rearrangement uses TRBV30 and TRBJ1-1; D not certain. The V end was cut by 3 bases, the J end by 4 bases, with 9 bases between. This CDR3 has 12 residues. The germline V gene has CDR1 GTSNPN and CDR2 SVGIG (reference sequence). The CDR3 DNA is TGTGCCTGGAGCCCCTGGAGCACTGAAGCTTTCTTT. Residues: CAWSPWSTEAFF.

V gene TRBV18 combines with J gene TRBJ2-7, with TRBD1 matching over 7 bases. Germline V lookup: CDR1 KGHSH, CDR2 LQKENI. Trimming removed 2 bases from V and 3 bases from J; junction bases left unmatched: 1. This CDR3 is 13 amino acids long. CDR3 in amino acids: CASSPGQVYEQYV. The CDR3 nucleotides read TGTGCCAGCTCACCAGGACAGGTCTACGAGCAGTACGTC.

V usage is TRBV11-2 and J usage is TRBJ2-6; no clear D. The CDR3 has 15 residues. CDR1 is SGHAT and CDR2 is FQNNGV in the germline V gene. Between the trimmed V and J ends, which lost 3 bases and 0 bases, there was a span of 6 bases. CDR3 sequence (DNA): TGTGCCAGCAGCTTGGGTGTCTCTGGGGCCAACGTCCTGACTTTC. Translating it yields CASSLGVSGANVLTF.

This clone was counted only a few times. This sequence joins TRBV11-2 and TRBJ2-7; D is tentatively TRBD1 or TRBD2 (6 bases each). Germline CDR1 is SGHAT and CDR2 is FQNNGV. V lost 5 bases to trimming and J lost 6 bases, with 11 bases between them. This CDR3 has 12 residues. The CDR3 sequence is CASSPEGGEQYF. The CDR3 DNA is TGTGCCAGCAGCCCCGAGGGGGGCGAGCAGTACTTC.

The rearrangement links TRBV19 to TRBJ2-2, with TRBD2 matching 7 bases. The CDR3 length is 15 residues. Losses at the gene ends were 9 bases for V and 1 base for J; bases not matched to a gene: 8. Germline V gene sequence: CDR1 LNHDA, CDR2 SQIVND (reference sequence). This CDR3 is CASRGLAVNTGELFF. In nucleotides, the CDR3 is TGTGCCAGCCGAGGCCTAGCGGTGAACACCGGGGAGCTGTTTTTT.

The chain joins TRBV7-9 to TRBJ1-2, with D possibly being TRBD1 (6 bases). The CDR3 totals 15 residues. The germline CDR1 and CDR2 sequences are SEHNR and FQNEAQ (reference sequence). Trimming cost V 4 bases and J 0 bases, with 12 bases left between them. CDR3: CASSYRDKPNYGYTF. CDR3 DNA: TGTGCCAGCAGCTACCGGGACAAACCTAACTATGGCTACACCTTC.

This clone appeared a single time. This chain links TRBV2 with TRBJ1-6; no clear D gene. Trimming shortened V by 7 bases and J by 8 bases, and 21 bases separated the two germline ends. The CDR3 spans 16 residues. The germline V gene encodes CDR1 SNHLY and CDR2 FYNNEI. DNA for the CDR3: TGTGCCAGCATACAGAGTTTTATCATACGGGATTCACCCCTCCACTTT. Its translation: CASIQSFIIRDSPLHF.